Listed below are T cell receptor beta chains from one sample, sequenced in a study of T cell repertoires in cytomegalovirus infection. TCRdb reprocessed the reads via MiXCR and lists one record per CDR3 protein. The sample records 300,000 to 400,000 distinct CDR3 sequences, approximately 32% being singletons. Antigens for these TCRs are unknown. Sequencing was performed on cultured PBMCs, taken from culture after CMV antigen stimulation. The receptors were sampled from a human donor in good health (CMV status not recorded). Some clones in this sample may be carry-over from other donors' samples. CDR3s include the opening cysteine and the closing phenylalanine or tryptophan. The D gene is left open where the match is weak. A row's size may be missing; if present it is once, few, many or a size class.

TRBJ2-5 | TRBD2 | TRBV6-6 | - | CASRWTSGSETQYF | TGTGCCAGCAGATGGACTAGCGGGAGCGAGACCCAGTACTTC
TRBJ2-1 | TRBD2 | TRBV18 | - | CASSPPALAGVNEQFF | TGTGCCAGCTCACCACCGGCTCTAGCGGGGGTCAATGAGCAGTTCTTC
TRBJ2-4 | - | TRBV4-1 | - | CASSQVQGRENIQYF | TGCGCCAGCAGCCAAGTTCAGGGAAGGGAAAACATTCAGTACTTC
TRBJ1-2 | - | TRBV29-1 | few | CSVARADGYTF | TGCAGCGTTGCCAGGGCGGATGGCTACACCTTC
TRBJ2-7 | TRBD1 | TRBV5-1 | - | CASSLAGTGIHEQYF | TGCGCCAGCAGCTTGGCCGGGACAGGGATACACGAGCAGTACTTC
TRBJ1-5 | - | TRBV6-1 | few | CASSEDLSGYQPQHF | TGTGCCAGCAGTGAAGATCTTTCGGGGTACCAGCCCCAGCATTTT
TRBJ1-1 | - | TRBV29-1 | - | CSFVGGGMNTEAFF | TGCAGCTTTGTTGGAGGCGGCATGAACACTGAAGCTTTCTTT
TRBJ1-4 | - | TRBV4-1 | once | CASSPLGPGLSEKLFF | TGCGCCAGCAGCCCGCTCGGCCCGGGGTTATCTGAAAAACTGTTTTTT
TRBJ2-4 | - | TRBV13 | once | CASNSAEAKNIQYF | TGTGCCAGCAACTCGGCAGAGGCCAAAAACATTCAGTACTTC
TRBJ1-2 | - | TRBV7-2 | - | CASTLDGYGYTF | TGTGCCAGCACCCTCGACGGATATGGCTACACCTTC
TRBJ2-2 | - | TRBV7-2 | few | CASSWGQNTGELFF | TGTGCCAGCAGCTGGGGACAGAACACCGGGGAGCTGTTTTTT
TRBJ2-3 | - | TRBV4-2 | once | CASSQGTVSTDTQYF | TGTGCCAGCAGCCAAGGGACAGTTAGCACAGATACGCAGTATTTT
TRBJ2-2 | TRBD1 | TRBV7-6 | once | CASRPDRGHTGELFF | TGTGCCAGCAGACCCGACAGGGGGCACACCGGGGAGCTGTTTTTT
TRBJ2-7 | TRBD1 | TRBV7-8 | few | CASSPARGQGTYEQYF | TGTGCCAGCAGTCCAGCCCGAGGACAGGGAACCTACGAGCAGTACTTC
TRBJ2-7 | TRBD2 | TRBV4-1 | few | CASSRLAGEGHEQYF | TGCGCCAGCAGCCGACTAGCGGGAGAAGGCCACGAGCAGTACTTC
TRBJ1-1 | - | TRBV5-1 | - | CASSLPDTNTEAFF | TGCGCCAGCAGCTTACCGGACACGAACACTGAAGCTTTCTTT
TRBJ2-7 | TRBD1 | TRBV20-1 | - | CSARGPGQGYEQYF | TGCAGTGCTAGAGGACCGGGACAGGGCTACGAGCAGTACTTC
TRBJ2-2 | TRBD1 | TRBV30 | - | CAWSPGGNTGELFF | TGTGCCTGGAGTCCAGGGGGGAACACCGGGGAGCTGTTTTTT